The 21 T cell receptor beta chains reported below all come from one sample, sequenced in a study of T cell responses to AZD1222 COVID-19 vaccine. Data came from immunoSEQ multiplex PCR; TCRdb stores just in-frame clones and leaves some out. Here the sample spans about 140,000 clones, approximately 93% being singletons. The sample consisted of peripheral blood, taken after recovery from COVID-19. The receptors were sampled from an adult who had recovered from COVID-19.

CDR3 nucleotide sequence: TGTGCCAGCAGTCCCCGGGACACCTGGGGCTACACCTTC. Its translation: CASSPRDTWGYTF. The genes are TRBV6-5 and TRBJ1-2, with a possible D match to TRBD1 (6 bases). Trimming left V 5 bases short and J 8 bases short, with 15 bases between. This CDR3 contains 13 residues. Germline assignment: CDR1 MNHEY and CDR2 SVGAGI.

CDR3 sequence: CASSQERMTNTGELFF. CDR3 bases: TGTGCCAGCAGCCAAGAAAGGATGACAAACACCGGGGAGCTGTTTTTT. The chain carries TRBV14 and TRBJ2-2, with no clear D. Germline lookup yields CDR1 SGHDN and CDR2 FVKESK. Trimming took 0 bases from V and 2 from J, leaving 10 bases between them. This CDR3 spans 16 amino acids.

The CDR3 region has the DNA TGTGCCAGCAGCCCCGGACAGACGAATGAAAAACTGTTTTTT. Translated: CASSPGQTNEKLFF. The chain uses TRBV28 and TRBJ1-4; a weak D match, TRBD1 (6 bases). V lost 6 bases and J lost 5, with 13 bases in between. CDR1 is MDHEN and CDR2 is SYDVKM in the germline V gene. This CDR3 is built from 14 residues.

The chain is built from TRBV29-1 and TRBJ1-2; 8 bases agree with TRBD1. The junction had 7 bases not matched to a gene; V was cut back by 5 bases and J by 8 bases. CDR3 size: 12 residues. The germline CDR1 and CDR2 sequences are SQVTM and ANQGSEA. The CDR3 here is CSVSGQGKGYTF. CDR3 DNA sequence: TGCAGCGTTTCCGGACAGGGTAAAGGCTACACCTTC.

The rearrangement links TRBV28 to TRBJ1-1; D is possibly TRBD1 (5 bases). Germline loops: CDR1 MDHEN, CDR2 SYDVKM. Trimming shortened V by 10 bases and J by 4 bases, and 13 bases separated the two germline ends. The CDR3 is 12 amino acids. CDR3 sequence (DNA): TGTGCCAATCGGGGGTCGGGCACTGAAGCTTTCTTT. It specifies CANRGSGTEAFF.

V usage is TRBV13 and J usage is TRBJ2-7; D possibly matches TRBD1 or TRBD2 (5 bases each). Per the germline V gene, CDR1 is PRHDT and CDR2 is FYEKMQ (reference sequence). Trimming stripped 5 bases from V and 3 bases from J, with 14 bases between. The CDR3 covers 14 residues. The CDR3 nucleotides read TGTGCCAGCAGCCCCTCGGGACCCAACTACGAGCAGTACTTC. Residues: CASSPSGPNYEQYF.

This clone was recorded only once. The V and J genes are TRBV12-5 and TRBJ1-2, with TRBD1 identical over 8 bases. J lost 8 bases, V lost 6 bases, and 11 bases had no gene match. Germline V CDR1 and CDR2: LGHNT, FRNRAP. The CDR3 totals 14 residues. CDR3 bases: TGTGCTAGTGGCCCCGACAGGGGCGTGCTGGGCTACACCTTC. This gives the protein CASGPDRGVLGYTF.

V gene TRBV5-4 combines with J gene TRBJ2-1; 8 bases line up with TRBD1. V was pared by 6 bases and J by 0 bases, with 5 bases of the junction left unmatched. There are 15 residues in the CDR3. Germline CDR1 is SGHNT and CDR2 is YYREEE (reference sequence). As DNA, the CDR3 is TGTGCCAGCACCGTGGGGACAGGCTCCTACAATGAGCAGTTCTTC. Encoded protein: CASTVGTGSYNEQFF.

V gene TRBV27 combines with J gene TRBJ2-1; 11 bases match TRBD1. The ends lost 5 bases at V and 9 bases at J; junction bases unmatched: 15. The CDR3 totals 17 residues. CDR1 MNHEY and CDR2 SMNVEV come from the germline V gene (reference sequence). The CDR3 spells CASSLTWDRGSGGEQFF. The CDR3 nucleotides read TGTGCCAGCAGTCTAACCTGGGACAGGGGGAGCGGGGGTGAGCAGTTCTTC.

The V gene is TRBV5-5, the J gene TRBJ2-5; possibly TRBD2 for D (5 bases). This CDR3 has 15 residues. From germline, CDR1 is SGHKS and CDR2 YYEKEE (reference sequence). V shed 0 bases and J shed 9 bases, with 18 bases lying between them. CDR3 bases: TGTGCCAGCAGCTTGGGGCGGACTGAAGGGAGCCCCCAGTACTTC. It specifies CASSLGRTEGSPQYF.

V and J are TRBV19 and TRBJ2-7, with TRBD2 matching over 8 bases. Trimming at V came to 5 bases and at J to 2 bases, leaving 5 bases not matched to a gene. This CDR3 is 14 amino acids long. Germline assignment: CDR1 LNHDA and CDR2 SQIVND (reference sequence). CDR3 region: CASSATREAYEQYF. The CDR3 nucleotides are TGTGCCAGTAGTGCGACGCGGGAGGCCTACGAGCAGTACTTC.

A remark on this clone: The germline gene is not matched at one end of the junction; a read error may be the cause. The chain employs TRBV19 and TRBJ1-1; TRBD1 agrees at 9 bases. This CDR3 region has 14 residues. Per germline, CDR1 LNHDA and CDR2 SQIVND (reference sequence). The CDR3 sequence is CASSTGDRAATLVF. The CDR3 nucleotides are TGTGCCAGTAGTACGGGGGACAGGGCTGCCACGTTGGTGTTT.

V is TRBV28 and J is TRBJ1-5, with TRBD1 matching over 7 bases. Looked up from germline, CDR1 is MDHEN and CDR2 is SYDVKM. V trimming: 6 bases; J trimming: 2 bases; junction bases outside the gene matches: 1. CDR3 size: 13 residues. As DNA, the CDR3 is TGTGCCAGCAGCGACAGGGGCAATCAGCCCCAGCATTTT. Its translation is CASSDRGNQPQHF.

The CDR3, as DNA: TGTGCCAGCAGCCCACTAGCGGGAGGGCTTTACGAGCAGTACTTC. Amino acids: CASSPLAGGLYEQYF. This sequence joins TRBV9 and TRBJ2-7; 13 nucleotides match TRBD2. CDR1 is SGDLS, CDR2 YYNGEE, per germline. The V segment lost 4 bases and the J segment 4 bases; nucleotides outside the gene matches: 5. The CDR3 loop spans 15 amino acids.

The sample holds one count of this clone. This chain's CDR3 is CASGTREQYF. The DNA of the CDR3 is TGTGCCAGCGGGACAAGGGAGCAGTACTTC. J is TRBJ2-7 and V is TRBV2, with D maybe TRBD1 (6 bases). The CDR3 contains 10 residues. Trimming took 8 bases from V and 7 from J, leaving 9 bases between them. In germline, CDR1 is SNHLY, CDR2 FYNNEI.

This clone was seen only once. This chain joins TRBV6-6 and TRBJ2-7; D is possibly TRBD2 (6 bases). Germline V CDR1 and CDR2: MNHNY, SVGAGI (reference sequence). Trimming stripped 1 base from V and 6 bases from J, with 16 bases between. This CDR3 region has 15 residues. Written as DNA, the CDR3 is TGTGCCAGCAGTTACTACGGGGCCGGGAGAGGCGAGCAGTACTTC. Translated: CASSYYGAGRGEQYF.

This clone was counted between two and nine times. This chain uses TRBV7-8 with TRBJ2-7; the match to TRBD2 covers 9 bases. The CDR3 length is 15 residues. Germline trimming cut 2 bases from V and 5 bases from J; bases unmatched to any gene: 7. Germline CDR1 and CDR2: SGHVS and FQNEAQ. The DNA for the CDR3 is TGTGCCAGCAGCTTAACCGGGACTAGCTACGACGAGCAGTACTTC. This codes for CASSLTGTSYDEQYF. Drawing the rest from reference TRBV7-8 and TRBJ2-7, the complete variable domain is GAGVSQSPRYKVAKRGQDVALRCDPISGHVSLFWYQQALGQGPEFLTYFQNEAQLDKSGLPSDRFFAERPEGSVSTLKIQRTQQEDSAVYLCASSLTGTSYDEQYFGPGTRLTVT.

The chain combines TRBV5-1 with TRBJ2-5; TRBD2 matches at 11 bases. J was trimmed by 5 bases and V by 0 bases; bases with no gene match: 3. The CDR3 extends over 15 amino acids. CDR1 and CDR2 from the germline V gene are SGHRS and YFSETQ. In nucleotides, the CDR3 is TGCGCCAGCAGCTTGGTACTAGCGGGAGTGGAGACCCAGTACTTC. Translation gives CASSLVLAGVETQYF.

This clone was seen many times. The V call is TRBV6-4, the J call TRBJ2-3, with 7 bases matching TRBD2. CDR3 size: 14 residues. The germline V gene has CDR1 MRHNA and CDR2 SNTAGT. Trimming at V came to 2 bases and at J to 5 bases, leaving 4 bases not matched to a gene. This CDR3 reads CASSDGGEGDTQYF. DNA of the CDR3: TGTGCCAGCAGTGACGGGGGGGAGGGAGATACGCAGTATTTT.

The chain combines TRBV20-1 with TRBJ1-2; no clear D. CDR3 length: 12 residues. The V gene's germline CDR1 is DFQATT and CDR2 SNEGSKA (reference sequence). Trimming removed 5 bases at V and 4 bases at J, with 11 bases between. CDR3 amino acids: CSARGRTYGYTF. In DNA, the CDR3 is TGCAGTGCTCGTGGACGGACCTATGGCTACACCTTC.

V and J are TRBV18 and TRBJ2-5; D is perhaps TRBD1 (5 bases). CDR1 is KGHSH and CDR2 is LQKENI in the germline V gene. The CDR3 runs to 14 residues. V gave up 0 bases and J gave up 4 bases, with 9 bases separating them. The CDR3: CASSPPGHAETQYF. CDR3 bases: TGTGCCAGCTCACCACCAGGACATGCAGAGACCCAGTACTTC. Drawing the rest from reference TRBV18 and TRBJ2-5, the complete variable domain is NAGVMQNPRHLVRRRGQEARLRCSPMKGHSHVYWYRQLPEEGLKFMVYLQKENIIDESGMPKERFSAEFPKEGPSILRIQQVVRGDSAAYFCASSPPGHAETQYFGPGTRLLVL.